This T cell receptor beta chain emerged from a study of CD8+CD57+ T cells in acquired aplastic anemia. Ten or more counts support this clonotype. What it binds is unknown. The CDR3 has 15 amino acids. Trimming removed 1 base at V and 2 bases at J, with 12 bases between. CDR1 is MDHEN, CDR2 SYDVKM, per germline. Study-wide results and limits: No significant difference in CD8+ Simpson's diversity was found between patients and controls.

Patients sequenced had flow cytometry evidence of CD8+CD57+ cell expansion. Genomic DNA served as template for TCR beta VDJ and CDR3 profiling. TCRdb reprocessed the reads with MiXCR, giving one entry per CDR3 protein. The data contain more than 95,000 distinct CDR3 sequences, over 30% of them singletons. The TCR was taken from a human donor with aplastic anemia. This sequence joins TRBV28 and TRBJ2-7; TRBD1 is a possible D gene (5 bases). Sequencing input: sorted CD4+, CD8+, or CD8+CD57+ T cells (not recorded which) from PBMCs. The DNA for the CDR3 is TGTGCCAGCAGTTTATCTTCAGGGTCTACCTACGAGCAGTACTTC. The encoded protein is CASSLSSGSTYEQYF. Full variable domain (missing parts from reference TRBV28 and TRBJ2-7): DVKVTQSSRYLVKRTGEKVFLECVQDMDHENMFWYRQDPGLGLRLIYFSYDVKMKEKGDIPEGYSVSREKKERFSLILESASTNQTSMYLCASSLSSGSTYEQYFGPGTRLTVT.